Listed here are 24 T cell receptor beta chains from one sample, sequenced in a study of T-cell memory formation after mild COVID-19. TCRdb re-derived calls from the 5' RACE reads in MiXCR, one entry per CDR3 protein. This sample has 350,000 to 450,000 distinct CDR3 sequences; 25% to 30% occur once, and the top ten carry roughly 14%. The sample taken for sequencing was PBMCs or a T cell subset sorted from them (not recorded which). The receptors here all came from an adult woman who had mild COVID-19 (a few samples of this study predate the infection). Cell type and time point are not known.

This clonotype was counted ten times or more. V usage is TRBV12-3 or TRBV12-4 and J usage is TRBJ1-2; D remains unclear. V lost 5 bases and J lost 5, with 21 bases in between. This CDR3 has 16 amino acids. CDR3 residues: CASSRVSGILLYGYTF. In DNA form, the CDR3 reads TGTGCCAGCAGTCGGGTGTCCGGGATCCTCTTATATGGCTACACCTTC.

J is TRBJ2-2 and V is TRBV12-3 or TRBV12-4; TRBD1 is a possible D gene (6 bases). The V end was cut by 6 bases, the J end by 1 base, with 12 bases between. This CDR3 has 15 amino acids. The chain's CDR3 is CASSFGQKNTGELFF. The CDR3 nucleotides are TGTGCCAGCAGCTTCGGACAGAAGAACACCGGGGAGCTGTTTTTT.

The chain uses TRBV24-1 and TRBJ2-7, with no clear D. Germline CDR1 and CDR2: KGHDR and SFDVKD. The CDR3 sequence is 14 residues long. Trimming shortened V by 5 bases and J by 2 bases, and 12 bases separated the two germline ends. This CDR3 reads CATSGGQLPYEQYF. Here the CDR3 DNA reads TGTGCCACCAGTGGGGGTCAGCTCCCCTACGAGCAGTACTTC.

This clonotype was recorded many times. This chain connects TRBV20-1 to TRBJ2-5; D is ambiguous. The CDR3 length is 11 residues. Germline loops: CDR1 DFQATT, CDR2 SNEGSKA (reference sequence). V was cut by 3 bases and J by 1 base, with 3 bases left in between. The CDR3 region is CSASGQETQYF. CDR3 sequence (DNA): TGCAGTGCTAGCGGCCAAGAGACCCAGTACTTC.

This clonotype was observed a few times. The rearrangement uses TRBV6-5 and TRBJ2-7; the D gene is possibly TRBD2 (6 bases). The CDR3 length is 15 residues. Trimming removed 5 bases from V and 3 bases from J, with 17 bases in between. Per the germline V gene, CDR1 is MNHEY and CDR2 is SVGAGI. As DNA, the CDR3 is TGTGCCAGCAGTCCGGAGGGTAGCGAGGACTACGAGCAGTACTTC. Its translation is CASSPEGSEDYEQYF.

The chain carries TRBV18 and TRBJ1-6; possible D gene TRBD1, 6 bases. The CDR3 is made up of 17 amino acids. V was trimmed by 3 bases and J by 10 bases, leaving 22 bases between them. Germline CDR1 is KGHSH and CDR2 is LQKENI. The CDR3 DNA reads TGTGCCAGCTCACCCCGCGCAACCGTACAGGGAAACTCACCCCTCCACTTT. It translates to CASSPRATVQGNSPLHF.

CDR3 bases: TGTGCCAGCAGTTCCAAGACAGGGACTGAGCAGTTCTTC. Protein product: CASSSKTGTEQFF. The chain has TRBV6-5 and TRBJ2-1, with 7 nucleotides matching TRBD1. Per the germline V gene, CDR1 is MNHEY and CDR2 is SVGAGI. CDR3 length equals 13 residues. J gave up 9 bases and V 4 bases, and 6 bases lay outside the gene matches.

The V call is TRBV5-1, the J call TRBJ2-7; no clear D gene. This CDR3 is built from 14 residues. Trimming removed 1 base from V and 0 bases from J, with 8 bases in between. Looked up from germline, CDR1 is SGHRS and CDR2 is YFSETQ. DNA of the CDR3: TGCGCCAGCAGCTTGACAGCCTCCTCCTACGAGCAGTACTTC. Protein: CASSLTASSYEQYF.

The chain links TRBV10-3 to TRBJ2-1, with 9 bases aligning to TRBD2. The trim removed 4 bases at V and 4 bases at J, leaving 8 bases unmatched. The CDR3 has 16 residues. CDR1 ENHRY and CDR2 SYGVKD come from the germline V gene. CDR3 bases: TGTGCCATCAGTGTTGATAGCGGGGGCCCTTACAATGAGCAGTTCTTC. As protein: CAISVDSGGPYNEQFF.

The chain employs TRBV2 and TRBJ2-3; either TRBD1 or TRBD2 may supply D (7 bases each). This CDR3 has 15 residues. V shed 6 bases and J shed 2 bases, with 15 bases lying between them. The germline gives CDR1 SNHLY, CDR2 FYNNEI. The CDR3 nucleotides are TGTGCCAGCAGCGTCGGGGGGACAGCCACAGATACGCAGTATTTT. This gives the protein CASSVGGTATDTQYF.

This rearrangement joins TRBV29-1 to TRBJ2-7, with 12 bases identical to TRBD1. The germline V gene encodes CDR1 SQVTM and CDR2 ANQGSEA. The junction had 8 bases not matched to a gene; V was cut back by 7 bases and J by 7 bases. The CDR3 spans 13 residues. The CDR3 loop reads CSATGTGGGEQYF. The CDR3 region has the DNA TGCAGCGCAACCGGGACAGGGGGCGGGGAGCAGTACTTC.

This clonotype was recorded a few times. The gene calls are TRBV14 and TRBJ1-6; 8 nucleotides match TRBD1. This CDR3 is 17 amino acids long. Germline trimming cut 4 bases from V and 2 bases from J; bases unmatched to any gene: 7. Germline V CDR1 and CDR2: SGHDN, FVKESK. The CDR3 DNA follows: TGTGCCAGCAGCCTTGGACAGGGAGGCCCCTATAATTCACCCCTCCACTTT. Translation gives CASSLGQGGPYNSPLHF.

In this sample, this clonotype turned up a few times. The chain recombines TRBV20-1 with TRBJ2-7; 11 bases match TRBD2. The CDR3 runs 18 residues. The V segment lost 3 bases and the J segment 1 base; nucleotides outside the gene matches: 14. Germline V lookup: CDR1 DFQATT, CDR2 SNEGSKA (reference sequence). CDR3: CSARDLGLAGGKSYEQYF. Here the CDR3 DNA reads TGCAGTGCTAGGGATTTGGGGCTAGCGGGGGGTAAATCCTACGAGCAGTACTTC.

This chain links TRBV5-1 with TRBJ1-2; maybe TRBD1 (5 bases). Per the germline V gene, CDR1 is SGHRS and CDR2 is YFSETQ. The V and J ends lost 5 bases and 7 bases respectively, with 15 bases between them. This CDR3 spans 13 amino acids. The CDR3 reads CASRTTAGSGYTF. The DNA for the CDR3 is TGCGCCAGCAGGACGACAGCCGGTAGTGGCTACACCTTC.

The chain couples TRBV7-2 to TRBJ1-3, with unresolved D. This CDR3 contains 15 residues. CDR1 is SGHTA and CDR2 is FQGNSA in the germline V gene. V lost 3 bases, J lost 0 bases, and 9 bases lay in between. The CDR3 sequence is CASSFRGFSGNTIYF. CDR3 coding DNA: TGTGCCAGCAGCTTTAGAGGATTCTCTGGAAACACCATATATTTT. Supplemented by reference TRBV7-2 and TRBJ1-3, the full variable domain reads GAGVSQSPSNKVTEKGKDVELRCDPISGHTALYWYRQSLGQGLEFLIYFQGNSAPDKSGLPSDRFSAERTGGSVSTLTIQRTQQEDSAVYLCASSFRGFSGNTIYFGEGSWLTVV.

The chain joins TRBV6-2 or TRBV6-3 to TRBJ2-3, with TRBD2 matching over 11 bases. In germline, CDR1 is MNHEY, CDR2 SVGEGT. The CDR3 length is 17 residues. V lost 2 bases and J lost 6; bases outside the gene matches: 10. DNA of the CDR3: TGTGCCAGCAGTTACCCCCTAGCGGGAGGAGATATGGATACGCAGTATTTT. It codes for CASSYPLAGGDMDTQYF.

This clonotype has just a few counts. This rearrangement joins TRBV5-6 to TRBJ2-7; 11 bases are a match to TRBD1. The CDR3 extends over 16 amino acids. Germline values: CDR1 SGHDT, CDR2 YYEEEE. The V and J ends lost 4 bases and 5 bases, in that order; junction bases with no gene match: 11. The CDR3 spells CASSPPDGTGGHEQYF. For the CDR3, the DNA is TGTGCCAGCAGCCCTCCCGATGGGACAGGGGGTCACGAGCAGTACTTC.

CDR3 in amino acids: CASCDREGTEAFF. CDR3 nucleotide sequence: TGTGCCAGCTGTGACAGGGAGGGCACTGAAGCTTTCTTT. The V and J genes are TRBV18 and TRBJ1-1, with 7 bases identical to TRBD1. CDR1 KGHSH and CDR2 LQKENI come from the germline V gene. This CDR3 has 13 residues. The V segment lost 7 bases and the J segment 4 bases; nucleotides outside the gene matches: 6.

V is TRBV2 and J is TRBJ2-1; TRBD1 matches 9 bases. This CDR3 has 16 residues. CDR1 and CDR2 from the germline V gene are SNHLY and FYNNEI. With V trimmed by 6 bases and J by 1 base, 7 bases remained unmatched. This chain's CDR3 is CASREPTGGSYNEQFF. For the CDR3, the DNA is TGTGCCAGCAGAGAACCGACAGGGGGGTCCTACAATGAGCAGTTCTTC.

The chain links TRBV7-8 to TRBJ2-5; TRBD1 aligns across 7 bases. V trimming: 3 bases; J trimming: 5 bases; junction bases outside the gene matches: 9. The germline gives CDR1 SGHVS, CDR2 FQNEAQ. The CDR3 sequence is 15 residues long. Here the CDR3 reads CASSLFSGQLETQYF. Written as DNA, the CDR3 is TGTGCCAGCAGCTTGTTCTCGGGACAGCTGGAGACCCAGTACTTC.

This clonotype has a handful of counts. The chain combines TRBV12-3 or TRBV12-4 with TRBJ1-1; 7 nucleotides agree with TRBD1. With V trimmed by 8 bases and J by 5 bases, 14 bases remained unmatched. The CDR3 covers 15 residues. CDR3 in amino acids: CASGGAKGASTEAFF. The CDR3, as DNA: TGTGCCAGCGGGGGGGCCAAGGGGGCGAGTACTGAAGCTTTCTTT.

This clonotype was seen a handful of times. The chain joins TRBV15 to TRBJ2-7; D possibly corresponds to TRBD2 (6 bases). CDR1 and CDR2 (germline): LNHNV, YYDKDF (reference sequence). Trimming took 3 bases from V and 7 from J, leaving 22 bases between them. CDR3 length: 16 residues. CDR3 in amino acids: CATSRRGEVGGTEQYF. The CDR3 nucleotides read TGTGCCACCAGCAGGCGGGGTGAGGTCGGAGGGACGGAGCAGTACTTC.

This chain links TRBV20-1 with TRBJ2-3, with 11 bases matching TRBD2. The CDR3 sequence is 17 residues long. The ends lost 0 bases at V and 1 base at J; junction bases unmatched: 6. Germline CDR1 is DFQATT and CDR2 is SNEGSKA (reference sequence). The CDR3 sequence is CSARDRVAGGGTDTQYF. CDR3 in DNA: TGCAGTGCTAGAGATCGGGTAGCGGGAGGGGGCACAGATACGCAGTATTTT.

This chain uses TRBV9 with TRBJ2-2; 8 bases are a match to TRBD1. With 4 bases clipped from V and 3 bases from J, the junction kept 8 bases outside the gene matches. CDR1 SGDLS and CDR2 YYNGEE come from the germline V gene. This CDR3 comprises 16 residues. The CDR3 bases are TGTGCCAGCAGCCTCCGGACAGGGAAGGACACCGGGGAGCTGTTTTTT. This translates into CASSLRTGKDTGELFF.